This T cell receptor beta chain was retrieved from a study of T cells after posttransplantation cyclophosphamide. Findings and caveats of the study: TRB overlap between skin or GI tissue T cells and blood was limited.

Only in-frame clones appear in the TCRdb table, and some are missing; sequencing was by immunoSEQ multiplex PCR. The sample includes about 21,000 clones, more than 80% of them seen just once. This CDR3 is 17 amino acids long. V dropped 6 bases and J dropped 0; count of bases not matched to a gene: 12. Looked up from germline, CDR1 is SGDLS and CDR2 is YYNGEE. Controls had myeloablative marrow grafts with methotrexate and calcineurin inhibitor, sampled at 1 year. As regards this clone: Its antigen is as yet unknown.

The sequences come from PBMCs, collected less than 400 days after allogeneic stem cell transplant with calcineurin inhibitor and methotrexate. J is TRBJ1-3 and V is TRBV9; 7 bases are a match to TRBD1. This clonotype originated in a female patient in her 30s who received an allogeneic stem cell transplant from an unrelated donor, was CMV-positive, and had acute and chronic GVHD. The graft donor may have contributed some T cells. CDR3 amino acids: CASNRDPTGFSGNTIYF. In DNA form, the CDR3 reads TGTGCCAGCAACCGAGACCCGACAGGGTTCTCTGGAAACACCATATATTTT.